The entry below describes one TCR beta chain. This clonotype was detected a few times. Its antigen specificity is not known. One base away there is no much larger clone; base qualities are not given. This specimen comes from a study of identical twins (dated by TCRdb to the mid-2010s). About the investigation overall: The study deep-sequenced TCR alpha and beta repertoires from monozygotic twins, unrelated adults of various ages and cord blood to test whether fetal clonotypes persist. Replicate twin experiments were performed at different times using different library preparation protocols to rule out contamination.

Study-wide conclusions, independent of this receptor: Fewer insertions were carried by abundant cord blood beta clonotypes, a similar but weaker trend appeared in young adult naive repertoires, and no such trend appeared in memory repertoires. Compared with coincidental sharing between unrelated individuals, out-of-frame TCR alpha sequences shared between twins had an excess of sequences with low generation probability. In monozygotic twins, recombination models systematically underestimated out-of-frame TCR alpha sharing, but the models matched the sharing seen between unrelated individuals. Because the same donors could not be followed over many years, the conclusions relied on cross-sectional statistical analysis. Excess twin sharing in beta out-of-frame sequences was weaker because fewer shared sequences lowered the signal-to-noise ratio. Zero-insertion analyses could be partly confounded by invariant T cells such as MAIT and iNKT, though diverse VJ usage argued against such confounding for most clonotypes.

Sequences MNHNS (CDR1) and SASEGT (CDR2) are obtained from the germline V gene. Including cysteine and phenylalanine, the CDR3 has 17 amino acids. Only the CDR3 part of the read is kept: 51 bases, read in frame from the first base. The germline V end is reduced by 5 bases and the J end by 4 bases; junction bases left unmatched: 11. The library was made by 5' RACE. Sequencer: Illumina HiSeq 2000. Template switching introduced a universal primer binding site; the final cDNA contained a unique molecular identifier, enabling accurate counting of TCR cDNA molecules. Specific primers in the conserved constant-segment region were used to synthesize first-strand cDNA for the TCR alpha and beta chains. Each cDNA library was double barcoded, with a SMART-Mk sample barcode plus Illumina barcodes, to control for contamination. Two successive PCR steps introduced TruSeq adapter sequences along with Illumina sample barcodes. The TCR alpha and beta cDNA libraries were sequenced on the Illumina HiSeq platform using custom primers. As for the authors' bioinformatics: MiGEC was used to process raw reads and extract unique molecular identifiers, and MiXCR was used to find CDR3 positions. Recombination models were inferred per individual with the repgenHMM and IGoR tools using an EM algorithm. Shared clonotypes were analyzed with the tcR package in R, and sharing was normalized by the product of cloneset sizes. Out-of-frame nonproductive sequences were analyzed to study raw recombination free of thymic and clonal selection effects. TCRdb reprocessing: public reads trimmed at Q25 with fastp, clones called with MiXCR, in-frame beta chains kept. One record per CDR3 amino acid sequence lists the most common genes and DNA. TCRdb, not the authors, supplied the V and J calls. The sample table shows 500,000 or so distinct CDR3 sequences, and under 25% are seen once. 0.91% of the sample rests with the top ten.

All donors were healthy Caucasians. Three pairs of female monozygotic twins, all aged about 18 to 30 years, made up the twin cohort. CD4+ and CD8+ T cell populations were isolated with positive isolation kits from Invitrogen. The sample also formed part of further work on T cells expressing NK-cell markers. The other study reports the following: Three sorted T-cell subsets (CD3+CD56+NKG2C+, CD3+CD56+NKG2C- and CD3+CD56-NKG2C+) from several donors had their TCR beta-chain repertoires profiled. Of the eight sequenced donors, seven were found to be HCMV-seropositive and one was found to be HCMV-seronegative. In several experiments an anti-gammadeltaTCR antibody was added to restrict sorting to alphabetaTCR-expressing T cells. In several donors, the dominant CD3+CD56+NKG2C+ clonotypes were found to rank among the top 10 CD8+ clonotypes and to make up 1.0-7.0% of CD8+ T cells. Those dominant clonotypes were again the most abundant among CD3+CD56-NKG2C+ cells in a handful of donors, at about 25-65%. Whether the expanded NKG2C-expressing T cell clones were specific for HCMV antigens was left unclear. The eight sequenced donors were randomly selected healthy volunteers, three men and five women. HCMV serostatus was determined by detecting HCMV-specific IgG in serum with a commercial ELISA kit. MIGEC handled demultiplexing of the reads and grouping by UMI, while MiTCR was used to assemble and quantify clonotypes. To exclude erroneous sequences, only TCR cDNA sequences supported by at least two reads were retained. The tcR package was used for downstream repertoire analysis, with clonotypes matched between fractions based on CDR3 nucleotide sequence plus V segment. Antigen specificity was annotated against VDJdb with VDJmatch, allowing one amino acid substitution in CDR3.

This TCR was recovered from a woman aged 18 to 35 in good health. Sequenced sample: CD4+ T cells sorted from blood. The receptor chain draws on TRBV6-1 and TRBJ2-1, and TRBD2 matches 10 of the central bases. The sequenced DNA is TGTGCCAGCAGTCCCCCCTCGCTAGCGGGGGTATACAATGAGCAGTTCTTC. This gives the protein CASSPPSLAGVYNEQFF.